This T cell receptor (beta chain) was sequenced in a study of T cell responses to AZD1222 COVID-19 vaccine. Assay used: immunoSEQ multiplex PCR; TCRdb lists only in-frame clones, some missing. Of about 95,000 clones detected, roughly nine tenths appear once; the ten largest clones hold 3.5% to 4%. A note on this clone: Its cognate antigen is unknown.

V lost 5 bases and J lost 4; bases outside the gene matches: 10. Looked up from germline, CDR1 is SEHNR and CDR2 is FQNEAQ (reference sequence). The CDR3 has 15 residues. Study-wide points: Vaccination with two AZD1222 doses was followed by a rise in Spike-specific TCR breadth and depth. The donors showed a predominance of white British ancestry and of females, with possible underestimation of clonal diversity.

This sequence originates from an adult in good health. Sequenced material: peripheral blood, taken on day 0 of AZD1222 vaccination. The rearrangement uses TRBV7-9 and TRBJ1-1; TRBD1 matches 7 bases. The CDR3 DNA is TGTGCCAGCAGCCGCGGGGAGGGGGCGAGCACTGAAGCTTTCTTT. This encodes CASSRGEGASTEAFF.